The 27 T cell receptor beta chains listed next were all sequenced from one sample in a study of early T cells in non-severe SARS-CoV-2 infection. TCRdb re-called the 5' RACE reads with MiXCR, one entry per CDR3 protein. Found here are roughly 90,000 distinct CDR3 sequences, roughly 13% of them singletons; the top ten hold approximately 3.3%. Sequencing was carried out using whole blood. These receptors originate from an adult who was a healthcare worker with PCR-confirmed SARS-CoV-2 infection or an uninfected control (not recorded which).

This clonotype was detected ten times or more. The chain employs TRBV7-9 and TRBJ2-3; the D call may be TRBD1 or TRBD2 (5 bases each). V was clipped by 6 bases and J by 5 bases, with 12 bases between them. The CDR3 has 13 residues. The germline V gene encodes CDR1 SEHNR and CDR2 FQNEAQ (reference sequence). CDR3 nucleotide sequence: TGTGCCAGCAGACGGGGCCGCGGAGATACGCAGTATTTT. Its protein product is CASRRGRGDTQYF.

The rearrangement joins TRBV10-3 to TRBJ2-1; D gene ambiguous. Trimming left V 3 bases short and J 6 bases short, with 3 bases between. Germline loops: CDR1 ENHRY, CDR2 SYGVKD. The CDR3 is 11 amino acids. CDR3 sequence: CAISDLNEQFF. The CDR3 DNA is TGTGCCATCAGTGATCTCAATGAGCAGTTCTTC.

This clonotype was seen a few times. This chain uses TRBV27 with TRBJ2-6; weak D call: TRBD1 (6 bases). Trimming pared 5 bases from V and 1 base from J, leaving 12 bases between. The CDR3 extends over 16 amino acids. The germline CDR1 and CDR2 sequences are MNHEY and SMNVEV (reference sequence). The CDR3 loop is CASSGDRRSGANVLTF. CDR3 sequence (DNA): TGTGCCAGCAGTGGAGACAGGAGGTCTGGGGCCAACGTCCTGACTTTC.

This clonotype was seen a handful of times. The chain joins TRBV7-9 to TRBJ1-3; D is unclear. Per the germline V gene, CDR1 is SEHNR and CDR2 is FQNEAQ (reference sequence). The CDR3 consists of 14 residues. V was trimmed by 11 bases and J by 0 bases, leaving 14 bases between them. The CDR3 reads CAASRAISGNTIYF. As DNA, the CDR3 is TGTGCCGCATCAAGGGCTATCTCTGGAAACACCATATATTTT.

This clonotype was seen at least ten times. Written as DNA, the CDR3 is TGTGCAAGTCGCTTAGCGACGGGTCGCCAGGGGAAAACGAGCACTGAAGCTTTCTTT. Protein product: CASRLATGRQGKTSTEAFF. V and J are TRBV12-2 and TRBJ1-1; TRBD1 was called by the table and not checked on the DNA. TRBV12-2 represents a pseudogene. The CDR3 runs to 19 residues.

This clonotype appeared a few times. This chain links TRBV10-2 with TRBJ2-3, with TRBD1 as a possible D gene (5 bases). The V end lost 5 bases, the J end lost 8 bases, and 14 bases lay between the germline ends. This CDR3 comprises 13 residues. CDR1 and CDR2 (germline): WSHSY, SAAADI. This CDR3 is CASSPPPGSTQYF. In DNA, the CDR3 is TGCGCCAGCAGTCCCCCTCCAGGGTCTACGCAGTATTTT.

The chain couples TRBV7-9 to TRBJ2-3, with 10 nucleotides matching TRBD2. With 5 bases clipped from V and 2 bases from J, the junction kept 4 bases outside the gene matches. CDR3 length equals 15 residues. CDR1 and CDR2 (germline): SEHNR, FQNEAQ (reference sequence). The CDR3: CASSQAGGTTDTQYF. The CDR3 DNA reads TGTGCCAGCAGCCAAGCGGGAGGGACCACAGATACGCAGTATTTT.

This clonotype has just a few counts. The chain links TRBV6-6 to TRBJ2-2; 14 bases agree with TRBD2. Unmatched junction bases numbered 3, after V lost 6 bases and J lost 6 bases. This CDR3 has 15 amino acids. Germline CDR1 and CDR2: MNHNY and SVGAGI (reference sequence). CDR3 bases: TGTGCCAGCAGCTGGGGACTAGCGGGAGCCGGGGAGCTGTTTTTT. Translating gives CASSWGLAGAGELFF.

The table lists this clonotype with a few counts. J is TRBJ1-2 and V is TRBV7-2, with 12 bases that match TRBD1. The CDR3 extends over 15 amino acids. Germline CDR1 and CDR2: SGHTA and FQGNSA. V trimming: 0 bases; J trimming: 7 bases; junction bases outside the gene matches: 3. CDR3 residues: CASSLAPGQGAGYTF. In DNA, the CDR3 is TGTGCCAGCAGCTTAGCGCCGGGACAGGGGGCTGGCTACACCTTC.

CDR3 in amino acids: CASSWGLVGTDTQYF. DNA of the CDR3: TGTGCCAGCAGCTGGGGACTAGTCGGCACAGATACGCAGTATTTT. The chain links TRBV7-2 to TRBJ2-3; the match to TRBD2 covers 8 bases. With V trimmed by 4 bases and J by 1 base, 4 bases remained unmatched. CDR1 SGHTA and CDR2 FQGNSA come from the germline V gene. The length of the CDR3 is 15 residues.

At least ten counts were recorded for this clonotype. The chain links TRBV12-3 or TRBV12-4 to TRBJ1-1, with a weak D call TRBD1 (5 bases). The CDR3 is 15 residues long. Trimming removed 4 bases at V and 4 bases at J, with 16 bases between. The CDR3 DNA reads TGTGCCAGCAGTTACTACAGAGGAGGGGCCACTGAAGCTTTCTTT. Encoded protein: CASSYYRGGATEAFF.

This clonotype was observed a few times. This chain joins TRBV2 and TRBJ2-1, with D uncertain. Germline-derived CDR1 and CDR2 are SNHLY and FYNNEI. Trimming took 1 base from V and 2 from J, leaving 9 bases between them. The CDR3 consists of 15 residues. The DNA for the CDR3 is TGTGCCAGCAGTGAAGGGCAGTACACCTACAATGAGCAGTTCTTC. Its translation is CASSEGQYTYNEQFF.

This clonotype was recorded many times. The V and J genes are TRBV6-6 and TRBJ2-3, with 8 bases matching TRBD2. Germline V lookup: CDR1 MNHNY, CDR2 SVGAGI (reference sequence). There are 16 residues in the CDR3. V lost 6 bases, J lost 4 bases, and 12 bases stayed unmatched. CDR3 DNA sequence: TGTGCCAGCAGGTCTGCGCGGGGGGCGACCGCAGATACGCAGTATTTT. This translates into CASRSARGATADTQYF.

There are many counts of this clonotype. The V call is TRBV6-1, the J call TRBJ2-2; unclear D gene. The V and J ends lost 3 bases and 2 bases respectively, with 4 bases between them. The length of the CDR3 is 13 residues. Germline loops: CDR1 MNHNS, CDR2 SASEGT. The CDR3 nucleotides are TGTGCCAGCAGTGACGGTAACACCGGGGAGCTGTTTTTT. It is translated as CASSDGNTGELFF.

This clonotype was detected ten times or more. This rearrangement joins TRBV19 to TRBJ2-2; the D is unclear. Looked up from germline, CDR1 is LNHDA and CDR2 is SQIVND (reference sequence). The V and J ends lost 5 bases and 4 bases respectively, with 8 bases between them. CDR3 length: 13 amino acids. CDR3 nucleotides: TGTGCCAGTAGTGTCCGCGGCACCGGGGAGCTGTTTTTT. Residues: CASSVRGTGELFF. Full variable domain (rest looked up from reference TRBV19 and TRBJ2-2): DGGITQSPKYLFRKEGQNVTLSCEQNLNHDAMYWYRQDPGQGLRLIYYSQIVNDFQKGDIAEGYSVSREKKESFPLTVTSAQKNPTAFYLCASSVRGTGELFFGEGSRLTVL.

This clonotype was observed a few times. The DNA for the CDR3 is TGTGCCTGGAGTGGATTTAGGACTGAAGCTTTCTTT. This encodes CAWSGFRTEAFF. This chain joins TRBV30 and TRBJ1-1; D ambiguous. CDR1 is GTSNPN and CDR2 is SVGIG in the germline V gene (reference sequence). Trimming stripped 1 base from V and 5 bases from J, with 8 bases between. This CDR3 is built from 12 residues.

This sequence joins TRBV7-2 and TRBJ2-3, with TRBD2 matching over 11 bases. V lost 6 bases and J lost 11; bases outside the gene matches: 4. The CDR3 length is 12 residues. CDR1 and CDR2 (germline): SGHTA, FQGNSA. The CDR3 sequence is CASSWGLAEQYF. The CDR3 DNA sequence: TGTGCCAGCAGTTGGGGACTAGCGGAGCAGTATTTT.

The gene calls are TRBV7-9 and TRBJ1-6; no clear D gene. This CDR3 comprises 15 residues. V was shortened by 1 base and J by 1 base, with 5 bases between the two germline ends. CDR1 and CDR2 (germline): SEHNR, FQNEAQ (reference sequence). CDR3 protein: CASSLGGSYNSPLHF. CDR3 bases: TGTGCCAGCAGCTTAGGGGGATCCTATAATTCACCCCTCCACTTT.

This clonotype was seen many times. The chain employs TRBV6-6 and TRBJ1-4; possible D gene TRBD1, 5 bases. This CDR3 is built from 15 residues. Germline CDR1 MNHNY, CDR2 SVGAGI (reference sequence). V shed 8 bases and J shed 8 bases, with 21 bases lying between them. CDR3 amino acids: CASQEEGLSGEKLFF. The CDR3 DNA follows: TGTGCCAGCCAGGAAGAGGGGCTATCGGGCGAAAAACTGTTTTTT.

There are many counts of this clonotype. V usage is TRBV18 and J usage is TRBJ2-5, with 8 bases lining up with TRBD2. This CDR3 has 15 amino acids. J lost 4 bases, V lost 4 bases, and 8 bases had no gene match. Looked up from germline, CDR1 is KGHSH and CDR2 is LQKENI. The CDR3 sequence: CASSLTSGGGETQYF. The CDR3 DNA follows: TGTGCCAGCTCACTCACTAGCGGAGGGGGAGAGACCCAGTACTTC.

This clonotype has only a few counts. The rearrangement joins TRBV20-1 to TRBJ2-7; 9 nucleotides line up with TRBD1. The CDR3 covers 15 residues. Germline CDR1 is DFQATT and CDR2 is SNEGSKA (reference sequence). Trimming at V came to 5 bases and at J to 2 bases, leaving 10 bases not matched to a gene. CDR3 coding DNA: TGCAGTGCTCCCCGCGGGACAGGGCGCCCCTACGAGCAGTACTTC. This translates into CSAPRGTGRPYEQYF.

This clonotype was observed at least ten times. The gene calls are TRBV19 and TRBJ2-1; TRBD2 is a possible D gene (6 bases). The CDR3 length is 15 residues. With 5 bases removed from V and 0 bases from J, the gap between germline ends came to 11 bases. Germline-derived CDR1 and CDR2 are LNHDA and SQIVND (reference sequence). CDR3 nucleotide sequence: TGTGCCAGTAGTCTGAGCGGGTACTCCTACAATGAGCAGTTCTTC. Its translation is CASSLSGYSYNEQFF.

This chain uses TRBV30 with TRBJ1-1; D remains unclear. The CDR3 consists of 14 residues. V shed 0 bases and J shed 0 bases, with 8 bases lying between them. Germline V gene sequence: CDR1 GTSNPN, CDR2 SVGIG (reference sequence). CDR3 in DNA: TGTGCCTGGAGTGTAGTAGGCCTGAACACTGAAGCTTTCTTT. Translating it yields CAWSVVGLNTEAFF.

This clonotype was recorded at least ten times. This chain's CDR3 is CASRTGPEAFF. The CDR3 DNA follows: TGTGCCAGCAGGACAGGCCCTGAAGCTTTCTTT. The chain carries TRBV6-1 and TRBJ1-1, with D possibly TRBD1 on 6 matching bases. CDR1 is MNHNS and CDR2 is SASEGT in the germline V gene. The ends were cut back, 6 bases at V and 6 bases at J, with 8 bases in the middle. The CDR3 is made up of 11 amino acids.

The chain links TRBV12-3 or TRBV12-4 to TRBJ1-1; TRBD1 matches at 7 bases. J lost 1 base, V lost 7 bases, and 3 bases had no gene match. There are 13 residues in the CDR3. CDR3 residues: CASTRDRNTEAFF. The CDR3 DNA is TGTGCCAGCACTCGGGACAGGAACACTGAAGCTTTCTTT.

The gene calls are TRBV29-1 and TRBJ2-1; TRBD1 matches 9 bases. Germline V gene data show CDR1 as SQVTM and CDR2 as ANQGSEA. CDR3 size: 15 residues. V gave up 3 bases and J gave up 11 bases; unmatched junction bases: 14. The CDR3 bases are TGCAGCGTTGAGAAGGACAGGGGTAAATGGGGGCAGCAGTTCTTC. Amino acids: CSVEKDRGKWGQQFF.

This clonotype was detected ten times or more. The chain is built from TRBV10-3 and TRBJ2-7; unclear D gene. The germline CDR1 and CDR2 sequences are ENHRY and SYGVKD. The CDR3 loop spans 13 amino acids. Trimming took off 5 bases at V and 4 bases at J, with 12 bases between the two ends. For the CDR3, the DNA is TGTGCCATCAGTTTTCGTAACGGGTACGAGCAGTACTTC. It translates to CAISFRNGYEQYF.